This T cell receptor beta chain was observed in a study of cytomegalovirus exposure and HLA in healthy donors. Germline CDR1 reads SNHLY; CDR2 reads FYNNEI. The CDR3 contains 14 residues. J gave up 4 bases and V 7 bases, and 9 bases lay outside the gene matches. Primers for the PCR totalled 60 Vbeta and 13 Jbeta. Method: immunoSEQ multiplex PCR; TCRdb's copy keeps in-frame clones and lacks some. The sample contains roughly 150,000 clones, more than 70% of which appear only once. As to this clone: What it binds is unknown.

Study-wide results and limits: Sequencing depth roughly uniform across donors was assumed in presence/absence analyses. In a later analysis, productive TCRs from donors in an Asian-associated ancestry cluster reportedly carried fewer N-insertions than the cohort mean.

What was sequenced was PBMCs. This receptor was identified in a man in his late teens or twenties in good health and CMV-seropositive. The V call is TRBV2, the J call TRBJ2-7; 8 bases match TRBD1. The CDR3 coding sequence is TGTGCCAGCAAGGACAGGGCTATGAATTACGAGCAGTACTTC. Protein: CASKDRAMNYEQYF.